These 22 T cell receptor beta chains were sequenced from one sample in a study of chemoradiotherapy in HPV16-positive cancers. Repertoires were generated with immunoSEQ multiplex PCR, while TCRdb's copy carries only in-frame clones and drops some. The sample holds approximately 27,000 clones, around four fifths seen once. The sequencing used blood, collected from a patient who underwent chemoradiotherapy. The receptors derive from a human donor with HPV-associated anogenital cancer.

The chain uses TRBV7-2 and TRBJ1-2; maybe TRBD1 (5 bases). Trimming left V 6 bases short and J 2 bases short, with 10 bases between. Germline-derived CDR1 and CDR2 are SGHTA and FQGNSA. CDR3 length: 13 amino acids. The CDR3 reads CASSSRENYGYTF. The CDR3 DNA sequence: TGTGCCAGCAGTTCCAGGGAAAACTATGGCTACACCTTC.

This chain links TRBV6-1 with TRBJ2-3; no reliable D call. CDR1 is MNHNS, CDR2 SASEGT, per germline. Trimming took off 6 bases at V and 1 base at J, with 11 bases between the two ends. The CDR3 consists of 14 residues. CDR3 amino acids: CASRPGIGTDTQYF. The CDR3 DNA sequence: TGTGCCAGCAGACCAGGAATTGGCACAGATACGCAGTATTTT.

In this sample, this clone turned up once. The V gene is TRBV29-1, the J gene TRBJ2-1; 13 nucleotides agree with TRBD2. This CDR3 is built from 16 residues. Germline CDR1 and CDR2: SQVTM and ANQGSEA. The V and J ends lost 6 bases and 2 bases, in that order; junction bases with no gene match: 7. CDR3 region: CSVEAGTSGAYNEQFF. The CDR3 DNA reads as TGCAGCGTGGAGGCCGGGACTAGCGGGGCCTACAATGAGCAGTTCTTC.

The genes are TRBV7-6 and TRBJ2-1; 10 bases line up with TRBD2. The trim removed 5 bases at V and 8 bases at J, leaving 15 bases unmatched. Germline assignment: CDR1 SGHVS and CDR2 FNYEAQ. The CDR3 has 17 residues. In DNA, the CDR3 is TGTGCCAGCAGCCCCTCAGCGGGGGGGATATTTTCAGATGAGCAGTTCTTC. It is translated as CASSPSAGGIFSDEQFF.

V and J are TRBV6-1 and TRBJ1-5, with D tentatively TRBD1 (6 bases). The V and J ends lost 6 bases and 2 bases respectively, with 14 bases between them. Germline CDR1 reads MNHNS; CDR2 reads SASEGT. The CDR3 is made up of 15 amino acids. The CDR3: CASRDSPGGNQPQHF. CDR3 nucleotide sequence: TGTGCCAGCAGGGACAGTCCAGGCGGCAATCAGCCCCAGCATTTT.

This clone appeared a few times. The chain carries TRBV19 and TRBJ1-5; 7 bases are shared with TRBD1. The CDR3 totals 13 residues. CDR1 LNHDA and CDR2 SQIVND come from the germline V gene (reference sequence). V gave up 5 bases and J gave up 3 bases; unmatched junction bases: 1. The CDR3 loop reads CASSGQVNQPQHF. For the CDR3, the DNA is TGTGCCAGTAGTGGACAGGTCAATCAGCCCCAGCATTTT.

J is TRBJ1-2 and V is TRBV10-3, with 10 bases matching TRBD1. The CDR3 totals 12 residues. In germline, CDR1 is ENHRY, CDR2 SYGVKD. J lost 5 bases, V lost 7 bases, and 1 base had no gene match. CDR3 sequence reads: CAITGQGYGYTF. The CDR3, as DNA: TGTGCCATCACGGGACAGGGGTATGGCTACACCTTC.

The CDR3 region has the DNA TGTGCCAGCAGTGAACCGGGACAGGGGGCCCACGAGCAGTACGTC. Translation gives CASSEPGQGAHEQYV. The genes are TRBV6-1 and TRBJ2-7, with 12 bases aligning to TRBD1. The germline gives CDR1 MNHNS, CDR2 SASEGT. V lost 2 bases to trimming and J lost 5 bases; unmatched junction nucleotides: 4. The CDR3 spans 15 residues.

V gene TRBV28 combines with J gene TRBJ1-4; D unclear. Germline V gene data show CDR1 as MDHEN and CDR2 as SYDVKM. The V end was cut by 5 bases, the J end by 4 bases, with 5 bases between. CDR3 length: 12 residues. In nucleotides, the CDR3 is TGTGCCAGCAGTCCTCTTAATGAAAAACTGTTTTTT. Translating gives CASSPLNEKLFF. Variable domain in full (rest from reference TRBV28 and TRBJ1-4): DVKVTQSSRYLVKRTGEKVFLECVQDMDHENMFWYRQDPGLGLRLIYFSYDVKMKEKGDIPEGYSVSREKKERFSLILESASTNQTSMYLCASSPLNEKLFFGSGTQLSVL.

The chain links TRBV6-6 to TRBJ1-1; D is unclear. The CDR3 contains 13 residues. V lost 0 bases and J 0 bases, leaving 2 bases between the germline ends. Germline CDR1 MNHNY, CDR2 SVGAGI (reference sequence). CDR3 sequence: CASSYSVNTEAFF. The CDR3 DNA sequence: TGTGCCAGCAGTTACTCGGTGAACACTGAAGCTTTCTTT.

The chain joins TRBV18 to TRBJ1-2; TRBD1 matches at 7 bases. Germline-derived CDR1 and CDR2 are KGHSH and LQKENI. The CDR3 has 14 residues. The V and J ends lost 6 bases and 4 bases, in that order; junction bases with no gene match: 8. Written as DNA, the CDR3 is TGTGCCAGCTCTATTCAGGGGGACCTCTATGGCTACACCTTC. Protein sequence: CASSIQGDLYGYTF.

A few counts support this clone. The chain joins TRBV7-9 to TRBJ2-1, with D possibly TRBD2 on 5 matching bases. CDR3 length equals 19 residues. The V end lost 1 base, the J end lost 6 bases, and 25 bases lay between the germline ends. CDR1 and CDR2 (germline): SEHNR, FQNEAQ (reference sequence). CDR3 DNA: TGTGCCAGCAGCTTAGGCCGATTATTAGCGTCTTCAGAGGGCAATGAGCAGTTCTTC. Protein product: CASSLGRLLASSEGNEQFF.

This clone appeared once. The rearrangement joins TRBV7-2 to TRBJ2-5, with 13 bases identical to TRBD2. The germline gives CDR1 SGHTA, CDR2 FQGNSA. The CDR3 spans 14 residues. Losses at the gene ends were 5 bases for V and 5 bases for J; bases not matched to a gene: 2. The CDR3 spells CASSLLAGGETQYF. The CDR3 nucleotides read TGTGCCAGCAGCCTACTAGCGGGGGGGGAGACCCAGTACTTC.

The rearrangement joins TRBV5-4 to TRBJ2-3, with 14 bases matching TRBD2. CDR3 size: 19 residues. Germline CDR1 is SGHNT and CDR2 is YYREEE (reference sequence). V trimming: 1 base; J trimming: 0 bases; junction bases outside the gene matches: 7. The CDR3 sequence: CASSLRGLAGGLSTDTQYF. As DNA, the CDR3 is TGTGCCAGCAGCTTGCGTGGACTAGCGGGGGGACTCAGCACAGATACGCAGTATTTT.

The chain links TRBV27 to TRBJ2-4, with D unclear. V was pared by 3 bases and J by 2 bases, with 2 bases between. The CDR3 length is 12 residues. Germline-derived CDR1 and CDR2 are MNHEY and SMNVEV (reference sequence). This chain's CDR3 is CASSFTKNIQYF. DNA for the CDR3: TGTGCCAGCAGTTTCACCAAAAACATTCAGTACTTC.

The V gene is TRBV5-1, the J gene TRBJ2-2; 10 bases match TRBD1. Germline CDR1 and CDR2: SGHRS and YFSETQ. This CDR3 has 18 amino acids. V lost 4 bases, J lost 3 bases, and 12 bases stayed unmatched. CDR3 nucleotide sequence: TGCGCCAGCAGCCTGACTCGGGACAGGGGAGTATACACCGGGGAGCTGTTTTTT. Translating it yields CASSLTRDRGVYTGELFF.

This clone was counted only a few times. The chain couples TRBV11-2 to TRBJ1-2; no clear D gene. The CDR3 has 12 residues. Germline CDR1 is SGHAT and CDR2 is FQNNGV. V lost 3 bases, J lost 0 bases, and 2 bases lay in between. CDR3 in amino acids: CASSLANYGYTF. CDR3 sequence (DNA): TGTGCCAGCAGCTTGGCTAACTATGGCTACACCTTC.

This sequence joins TRBV5-1 and TRBJ2-7; a weak D match, TRBD2 (5 bases). CDR3 length: 13 residues. The V end was cut by 9 bases, the J end by 2 bases, with 15 bases between. From germline, CDR1 is SGHRS and CDR2 YFSETQ. The DNA for the CDR3 is TGCGCCACCTCAGGAGACGGGACCTACGAGCAGTACTTC. Translation: CATSGDGTYEQYF.

The rearrangement joins TRBV7-9 to TRBJ2-1; TRBD1 matches at 8 bases. V was clipped by 8 bases and J by 10 bases; unmatched bases: 13. The CDR3 has 14 residues. Germline-derived CDR1 and CDR2 are SEHNR and FQNEAQ (reference sequence). CDR3 amino acids: CASEEGAGGGEQFF. Written as DNA, the CDR3 is TGTGCCAGCGAAGAGGGGGCAGGGGGCGGGGAGCAGTTCTTC.

The chain recombines TRBV2 with TRBJ2-7; 7 nucleotides agree with TRBD2. Germline V gene lookup returns CDR1 SNHLY and CDR2 FYNNEI. The CDR3 sequence is 13 residues long. Germline trimming cut 4 bases from V and 3 bases from J; bases unmatched to any gene: 3. The CDR3 loop reads CASSGGGLYEQYF. CDR3 nucleotides: TGTGCCAGCAGTGGGGGGGGTCTCTACGAGCAGTACTTC.

This chain joins TRBV20-1 and TRBJ1-1; D gene ambiguous. The length of the CDR3 is 11 residues. V was clipped by 8 bases and J by 1 base, with 8 bases between them. Germline V lookup: CDR1 DFQATT, CDR2 SNEGSKA (reference sequence). The CDR3 DNA follows: TGCAGTTTTATCCGGAACACTGAAGCTTTCTTT. It encodes CSFIRNTEAFF.

The genes are TRBV19 and TRBJ1-4; D perhaps matches TRBD1 (6 bases). CDR1 is LNHDA, CDR2 SQIVND, per germline (reference sequence). Trimming took 7 bases from V and 0 from J, leaving 9 bases between them. This CDR3 contains 14 residues. The CDR3 region is CASTGVSTNEKLFF. The CDR3, as DNA: TGTGCCAGTACAGGGGTGTCAACTAATGAAAAACTGTTTTTT.